Listed below are T cell receptor beta chains from one sample, sequenced in a study of T cells in Graves' hyperthyroidism and ophthalmopathy. TCRdb reprocessed the multiplex PCR reads with MiXCR, giving one entry per CDR3 protein. The table has hundreds of thousands of distinct CDR3 sequences, about 13% seen once; the top ten hold 9.2%. The sample taken for sequencing was blood. These receptors all come from a young woman with Graves' hyperthyroidism. CDR3s include the opening cysteine and the closing phenylalanine or tryptophan. Fields, in order: J gene, V gene, clone size, D gene, CDR3 DNA, CDR3 protein. A D gene is named only where the DNA matches it firmly. Clone size is given for some rows only: seen once, a few or many times, or a class if the clone is expanded.

TRBJ2-7 | TRBV20-1 | many | . | TGCAGTGCTAGCTCTATCTGGGCCTACGAGCAGTACTTC | CSASSIWAYEQYF
TRBJ2-2 | TRBV19 | few | . | TGTGCCAGTAGAGATCTCACCGGGGAGCTGTTTTTT | CASRDLTGELFF
TRBJ2-3 | TRBV11-2 | few | TRBD2 | TGTGCCAGCAGCTCCTCAACGACTAGGAGCGGGGTGGTTACGCAGTATTTT | CASSSSTTRSGVVTQYF
TRBJ2-7 | TRBV19 | few | . | TGTGCCAGTAGTATACAGTTTGCGTACGAGCAGTACTTC | CASSIQFAYEQYF
TRBJ2-7 | TRBV5-1 | many | . | TGCGCCAGCGGAAGGGACGGCTCAACCTACGAGCAGTACTTC | CASGRDGSTYEQYF
TRBJ1-2 | TRBV5-6 | few | TRBD1 | TGTGCCAGCAGCTTCTGGGGGACAGGAACTAACTATGGCTACACCTTC | CASSFWGTGTNYGYTF
TRBJ1-5 | TRBV7-2 | many | . | TGTGCCAGCAGCTTAGGGGCCCGGAGCAATCAGCCCCAGCATTTT | CASSLGARSNQPQHF
TRBJ2-5 | TRBV6-2/TRBV6-3 | many | TRBD1 | TGTGCCAGCAGTTACTCCGCCATTTGGACAGGGGGAGAGGAGACCCAGTACTTC | CASSYSAIWTGGEETQYF
TRBJ1-6 | TRBV28 | few | . | TGTGCCAGCAGTTTAATAATAGGGGGGGGTCGCAATTCACCCCTCCACTTT | CASSLIIGGGRNSPLHF
TRBJ2-1 | TRBV9 | few | . | TGTGCCAGCAGCGTAGCAGGAACACTACTCAATGAGCAGTTCTTC | CASSVAGTLLNEQFF
TRBJ2-2 | TRBV19 | few | TRBD1 | TGTGCCAGTAGTCCGACGACAGGGAAGAACACCGGGGAGCTGTTTTTT | CASSPTTGKNTGELFF
TRBJ2-1 | TRBV30 | many | . | TGTGCCTGGACAAGCTACAATGAGCAGTTCTTC | CAWTSYNEQFF
TRBJ2-7 | TRBV7-2 | many | . | TGTGCCAGCAGCTTACGATGGGAAGCCTACGAGCAGTACTTC | CASSLRWEAYEQYF
TRBJ1-1 | TRBV9 | . | . | TGTGCCAGCAGCGTAGAAGGAGGTAGAGGCACTGAAGCTTTCTTT | CASSVEGGRGTEAFF
TRBJ2-7 | TRBV6-1 | . | TRBD1 | TGTGCCAGCAGGCCTACCGGGACAGACACCTACGAGCAGTACTTC | CASRPTGTDTYEQYF
TRBJ2-2 | TRBV7-9 | . | TRBD1 | TGTGCCAGCAGCTTGGGTCGAGGGACAGGGAACACCGGGGAGCTGTTTTTT | CASSLGRGTGNTGELFF
TRBJ2-4 | TRBV28 | many | . | TGTGCCAGCAGTTTTTTCGCAAGAGGTTGGGCCAAAAACATTCAGTACTTC | CASSFFARGWAKNIQYF
TRBJ2-6 | TRBV7-9 | . | . | TGTGCCAGCAGCTTAATCGGGGCTGGGGCCAACGTCCTGACTTTC | CASSLIGAGANVLTF
TRBJ1-5 | TRBV7-8 | few | TRBD1 | TGTGCCAGCGGGGGACAGGGAAGCAATCAGCCCCAGCATTTT | CASGGQGSNQPQHF
TRBJ1-4 | TRBV19 | few | . | TGTGCCAGTAGTAGCAAGCGGCTCCCCAGTGAAAAACTGTTTTTT | CASSSKRLPSEKLFF
TRBJ2-1 | TRBV18 | . | . | TGTGCCAGCTCACCAGCTAGCGTGTATTCCTACAATGAGCAGTTCTTC | CASSPASVYSYNEQFF
TRBJ2-1 | TRBV20-1 | . | TRBD2 | TGCAGTGCTACGAGACTAGCGGGAGGGCCGGATGAGCAGTTCTTC | CSATRLAGGPDEQFF
TRBJ1-3 | TRBV28 | . | . | TGTGCCAGCACCATTAGGGGAACAAGCTCTGGAAACACCATATATTTT | CASTIRGTSSGNTIYF
TRBJ1-1 | TRBV7-2 | few | . | TGTGCCAGCAGCGGAGGGAACGGGGGGAACACTGAAGCTTTCTTT | CASSGGNGGNTEAFF
TRBJ2-1 | TRBV4-2 | . | TRBD2 | TGTGCCAGCAGCCAAGATGTAACCGGGAGGGCCGACAATGAGCAGTTCTTC | CASSQDVTGRADNEQFF
TRBJ1-5 | TRBV7-9 | . | . | TGTGCCAGCAGCGACAGCACCTATCAGCCCCAGCATTTT | CASSDSTYQPQHF
TRBJ2-7 | TRBV2 | many | . | TGTGCCAGCAAAAGTAGAAACTACGAGCAGTACTTC | CASKSRNYEQYF
TRBJ2-1 | TRBV5-1 | many | . | TGCGCCAGCAGCTTGGAGGGGGGGGAGGATGAGCAGTTCTTC | CASSLEGGEDEQFF
TRBJ1-5 | TRBV10-3 | few | . | TGTGCCATCAGTGAGATGGATCAGCCCCAGCATTTT | CAISEMDQPQHF
TRBJ2-1 | TRBV27 | few | . | TGTGCCAGCAGTTTAAGTCCCTCGGGGTACAATGAGCAGTTCTTC | CASSLSPSGYNEQFF
TRBJ1-6 | TRBV12-3/TRBV12-4 | many | TRBD1 | TGTGCCAGCAGTCGACAGGGGGTAGAATCACCCCTCCACTTT | CASSRQGVESPLHF
TRBJ1-2 | TRBV12-3/TRBV12-4 | many | . | TGTGCCAGCAGTTTAGCGGGGCTGGGCTACACCTTC | CASSLAGLGYTF